Following are 8 T cell receptor beta chains from one sample sequenced in a study of vaccination effects on CD4 cells after COVID-19. Culture lasted around eleven days before CD4+ T cell isolation. Two-dose vaccination with either BNT162b2 or mRNA-1273 was given to the participants. Which antigens these TCRs recognize remains unknown. The repertoire was sequenced with immunoSEQ multiplex PCR; TCRdb's copy has only in-frame clones and lacks some. Of around 62,000 clones detected, around 70% appear once; the ten largest clones hold around 2.4%. Sequenced material: CD4+ T cells from PBMCs cultured without peptide, taken after COVID-19 vaccination. The receptors were sampled from a human donor who received a COVID-19 vaccine.

V usage is TRBV9 and J usage is TRBJ1-2; TRBD1 matches 10 bases. Germline-derived CDR1 and CDR2 are SGDLS and YYNGEE. CDR3 length equals 15 residues. V was pared by 0 bases and J by 6 bases, with 5 bases of the junction left unmatched. CDR3 residues: CASSVAPGTGDGYTF. CDR3 sequence (DNA): TGTGCCAGCAGCGTAGCTCCTGGGACAGGGGATGGCTACACCTTC.

V gene TRBV10-1 combines with J gene TRBJ1-1; 8 nucleotides agree with TRBD1. CDR1 is WNHNN, CDR2 SYGVQD, per germline (reference sequence). This CDR3 spans 15 amino acids. V was pared by 2 bases and J by 5 bases, with 7 bases of the junction left unmatched. CDR3 in amino acids: CASSEGGRGRTEAFF. In nucleotides, the CDR3 is TGCGCCAGCAGTGAGGGTGGCAGGGGGCGAACTGAAGCTTTCTTT.

The chain carries TRBV10-3 and TRBJ1-1; D is uncertain. Trimming cost V 5 bases and J 3 bases, with 10 bases left between them. The CDR3 has 13 amino acids. Germline V gene lookup returns CDR1 ENHRY and CDR2 SYGVKD. The CDR3 DNA follows: TGTGCCATCAGTCGGAATGGGGACACTGAAGCTTTCTTT. This sequence encodes CAISRNGDTEAFF.

The rearrangement joins TRBV5-1 to TRBJ2-2; D remains unclear. Looked up from germline, CDR1 is SGHRS and CDR2 is YFSETQ. The V gene lost 2 bases and the J gene lost 0 bases, with 8 bases spanning the gap. The CDR3 runs 15 residues. The CDR3 protein is CASSLGRSNTGELFF. DNA of the CDR3: TGCGCCAGCAGCTTAGGTCGGTCGAACACCGGGGAGCTGTTTTTT.

This clone appeared many times. This rearrangement joins TRBV5-1 to TRBJ1-1; 8 bases match TRBD1. CDR1 and CDR2 (germline): SGHRS, YFSETQ. The CDR3 totals 14 residues. V lost 1 base and J lost 2; bases outside the gene matches: 1. CDR3 DNA sequence: TGCGCCAGCAGCTTGTCAGGGGGCAACACTGAAGCTTTCTTT. It codes for CASSLSGGNTEAFF.

This rearrangement joins TRBV7-2 to TRBJ2-7; 7 bases are a match to TRBD1. With 5 bases clipped from V and 3 bases from J, the junction kept 10 bases outside the gene matches. This CDR3 contains 15 residues. The germline CDR1 and CDR2 sequences are SGHTA and FQGNSA. CDR3: CASSLTPGGFYEQYV. In DNA, the CDR3 is TGTGCCAGCAGCCTCACTCCAGGGGGATTCTACGAGCAGTACGTC.

The chain employs TRBV10-1 and TRBJ1-1; D remains ambiguous. V lost 4 bases and J lost 2, with 8 bases in between. This CDR3 has 13 amino acids. The germline V gene has CDR1 WNHNN and CDR2 SYGVQD (reference sequence). The CDR3 DNA reads as TGCGCCAGCAGTGTGAACAGAAACACTGAAGCTTTCTTT. This translates into CASSVNRNTEAFF.

The rearrangement links TRBV11-2 to TRBJ2-5, with D tentatively TRBD2 (5 bases). Germline CDR1 reads SGHAT; CDR2 reads FQNNGV. Trimming cost V 3 bases and J 4 bases, with 15 bases left between them. This CDR3 has 15 residues. The CDR3 DNA follows: TGTGCCAGCAGCTTGGGTGGGAGAAATAGAGAGACCCAGTACTTC. Protein: CASSLGGRNRETQYF.